Below are 27 T cell receptor beta chains sequenced from a single sample in a study of TIL therapy for anti-PD-1-resistant metastatic lung cancer. The time point: pre-treatment sample, taken before nivolumab and TIL therapy. Sequencing used immunoSEQ v3. The method was immunoSEQ multiplex PCR; TCRdb's version includes in-frame clones alone and lacks a portion of them. The sample lists 35,000 or so clones, around four fifths occurring once. Sequencing was performed on blood, taken at baseline. Every receptor here comes from a person aged 25-79 years with non-small cell lung cancer.

The chain uses TRBV5-6 and TRBJ2-1, with D possibly called TRBD1 or TRBD2 (5 bases each). V lost 4 bases and J 5 bases, leaving 10 bases between the germline ends. The CDR3 has 13 amino acids. Germline CDR1 SGHDT, CDR2 YYEEEE. In DNA form, the CDR3 reads TGTGCCAGCAGCACGGGGACCAACAATGAGCAGTTCTTC. Protein product: CASSTGTNNEQFF.

V is TRBV30 and J is TRBJ1-1; TRBD1 matches 7 bases. There are 12 residues in the CDR3. The V gene end was trimmed by 2 bases and the J gene end by 8 bases; junction bases not matched to a gene: 5. The germline V gene has CDR1 GTSNPN and CDR2 SVGIG (reference sequence). The CDR3, as DNA: TGTGCCTGGAGTTCCAAGACAGGGGAAGCTTTCTTT. Its translation is CAWSSKTGEAFF.

The chain couples TRBV28 to TRBJ1-2; D gene ambiguous. Per the germline V gene, CDR1 is MDHEN and CDR2 is SYDVKM. The CDR3 runs 13 residues. V lost 6 bases and J lost 4, with 12 bases in between. CDR3 region: CASSPGLAYGYTF. DNA of the CDR3: TGTGCCAGCAGCCCAGGACTGGCCTATGGCTACACCTTC.

This rearrangement joins TRBV18 to TRBJ1-5, with a tentative D call TRBD1 (5 bases). V was trimmed by 1 base and J by 0 bases, leaving 19 bases between them. Germline lookup yields CDR1 KGHSH and CDR2 LQKENI. The length of the CDR3 is 19 residues. CDR3 DNA sequence: TGTGCCAGCTCACCACTTCCTATAGACAGCCCTTATAGCAATCAGCCCCAGCATTTT. Translation: CASSPLPIDSPYSNQPQHF. Variable domain in full (rest from reference TRBV18 and TRBJ1-5): NAGVMQNPRHLVRRRGQEARLRCSPMKGHSHVYWYRQLPEEGLKFMVYLQKENIIDESGMPKERFSAEFPKEGPSILRIQQVVRGDSAAYFCASSPLPIDSPYSNQPQHFGDGTRLSIL.

This chain joins TRBV6-5 and TRBJ2-1, with 7 bases that match TRBD2. The CDR3 is 14 amino acids. Germline V gene data show CDR1 as MNHEY and CDR2 as SVGAGI. V lost 8 bases, J lost 1 base, and 5 bases stayed unmatched. CDR3 DNA sequence: TGTGCCAGCCGTGGGGGGGGTTCCTACAATGAGCAGTTCTTC. Its protein product is CASRGGGSYNEQFF.

The chain carries TRBV13 and TRBJ2-1, with 10 bases aligning to TRBD2. Germline CDR1 PRHDT, CDR2 FYEKMQ (reference sequence). V shed 1 base and J 5 bases; nucleotides not matched to a gene: 5. The CDR3 covers 16 residues. Here the CDR3 reads CASSLEGLAYHNEQFF. In nucleotides, the CDR3 is TGTGCCAGCAGCTTAGAGGGACTAGCGTACCACAATGAGCAGTTCTTC. Full variable domain (outside the CDR3, taken from reference TRBV13 and TRBJ2-1): AAGVIQSPRHLIKEKRETATLKCYPIPRHDTVYWYQQGPGQDPQFLISFYEKMQSDKGSIPDRFSAQQFSDYHSELNMSSLELGDSALYFCASSLEGLAYHNEQFFGPGTRLTVL.

This clone was picked up a small number of times. The gene calls are TRBV4-3 and TRBJ1-1; D may be TRBD1 (6 bases). This CDR3 region has 12 residues. V was clipped by 4 bases and J by 8 bases, with 11 bases between them. Germline V CDR1 and CDR2: LGHNA, YSLEER. The CDR3 DNA reads TGCGCCAGCAGCCCCCTCACAGGGGAAGCTTTCTTT. Amino acids: CASSPLTGEAFF.

V and J are TRBV11-2 and TRBJ1-1; D remains ambiguous. CDR3 length: 12 residues. Germline CDR1 and CDR2: SGHAT and FQNNGV. V lost 2 bases to trimming and J lost 3 bases, with 4 bases between them. The CDR3 spells CASSLHDTEAFF. CDR3 in DNA: TGTGCCAGCAGCTTACATGACACTGAAGCTTTCTTT.

The chain employs TRBV20-1 and TRBJ2-1; either TRBD1 or TRBD2 may supply D (5 bases each). CDR1 is DFQATT and CDR2 is SNEGSKA in the germline V gene (reference sequence). This CDR3 contains 10 residues. V lost 7 bases, J lost 9 bases, and 10 bases lay in between. The CDR3 loop is CSVQRGEQFF. The CDR3 coding sequence is TGCAGTGTCCAGAGGGGTGAGCAGTTCTTC.

The V call is TRBV28, the J call TRBJ2-5, with 7 bases identical to TRBD1. Germline V gives CDR1 MDHEN, CDR2 SYDVKM. This CDR3 has 14 amino acids. V was clipped by 7 bases and J by 5 bases; unmatched bases: 10. The chain's CDR3 is CASTEATGMETQYF. The CDR3 nucleotides are TGTGCCAGCACCGAAGCGACAGGGATGGAGACCCAGTACTTC. The full variable domain, rest sourced from reference TRBV28 and TRBJ2-5, is DVKVTQSSRYLVKRTGEKVFLECVQDMDHENMFWYRQDPGLGLRLIYFSYDVKMKEKGDIPEGYSVSREKKERFSLILESASTNQTSMYLCASTEATGMETQYFGPGTRLLVL.

This rearrangement joins TRBV28 to TRBJ1-6; a possible D gene is TRBD1 (5 bases). The CDR3 contains 17 residues. Germline CDR1 and CDR2: MDHEN and SYDVKM. V was shortened by 2 bases and J by 7 bases, with 18 bases between the two germline ends. The CDR3 sequence: CASSLPRGGTLNSPLHF. The DNA for the CDR3 is TGTGCCAGCAGTTTACCCCGGGGGGGGACCCTAAATTCACCCCTCCACTTT.

This chain connects TRBV27 to TRBJ1-1; D is unresolved. This CDR3 has 13 residues. The V end was cut by 3 bases, the J end by 4 bases, with 9 bases between. Germline loops: CDR1 MNHEY, CDR2 SMNVEV (reference sequence). CDR3 DNA sequence: TGTGCCAGCAGTTTTACCGCCACCACTGAAGCTTTCTTT. Translating gives CASSFTATTEAFF.

This clone was detected only a few times. The rearrangement links TRBV7-9 to TRBJ2-5; perhaps TRBD1 as D (6 bases). The CDR3 is 14 amino acids. CDR1 is SEHNR, CDR2 FQNEAQ, per germline (reference sequence). Between the trimmed V and J ends, which lost 4 bases and 0 bases, there was a span of 9 bases. The CDR3 is CASSSGQYQETQYF. The CDR3, as DNA: TGTGCCAGCAGCTCCGGACAGTACCAAGAGACCCAGTACTTC.

The J gene is TRBJ2-3, the V gene TRBV28, with TRBD2 identical over 9 bases. This CDR3 contains 20 residues. The V segment lost 4 bases and the J segment 6 bases; nucleotides outside the gene matches: 23. Germline CDR1 reads MDHEN; CDR2 reads SYDVKM. The CDR3 DNA reads as TGTGCCAGCAGTTCCTACAGGGAAGTGGCGGGAGGGGGGATTAAGGATACGCAGTATTTT. This translates into CASSSYREVAGGGIKDTQYF. The variable domain in full, with the rest retrieved from reference TRBV28 and TRBJ2-3, is DVKVTQSSRYLVKRTGEKVFLECVQDMDHENMFWYRQDPGLGLRLIYFSYDVKMKEKGDIPEGYSVSREKKERFSLILESASTNQTSMYLCASSSYREVAGGGIKDTQYFGPGTRLTVL.

The chain links TRBV7-2 to TRBJ2-7; maybe TRBD1 (5 bases). CDR1 SGHTA and CDR2 FQGNSA come from the germline V gene. Deletions cut 3 bases from V and 5 bases from J, with 14 bases between. This CDR3 spans 14 amino acids. CDR3 loop: CASSLGRGRDEQYF. The CDR3 DNA reads TGTGCCAGCAGCTTGGGCCGTGGCAGGGACGAGCAGTACTTC.

The chain combines TRBV5-1 with TRBJ2-7, with 11 bases lining up with TRBD2. CDR1 and CDR2 from the germline V gene are SGHRS and YFSETQ. The CDR3 spans 14 residues. V shed 4 bases, J shed 4 bases, and the junction held 4 bases outside the gene matches. The CDR3 here is CASSHTSGGYEQYF. The DNA of the CDR3 is TGCGCCAGCAGCCACACTAGCGGGGGTTACGAGCAGTACTTC.

This rearrangement joins TRBV5-1 to TRBJ2-6; TRBD1 aligns across 7 bases. CDR1 SGHRS and CDR2 YFSETQ come from the germline V gene. The V segment lost 0 bases and the J segment 0 bases; nucleotides outside the gene matches: 6. This CDR3 is 18 amino acids long. CDR3 DNA: TGCGCCAGCAGCTTGGCCGACAGGGTTAACTCTGGGGCCAACGTCCTGACTTTC. Protein product: CASSLADRVNSGANVLTF.

This clone was detected once. The chain combines TRBV6-5 with TRBJ2-5; D remains unclear. Germline CDR1 MNHEY, CDR2 SVGAGI. Between the trimmed V and J ends, which lost 6 bases and 4 bases, there was a span of 12 bases. This CDR3 has 13 residues. The CDR3 loop is CASSMTSAETQYF. DNA for the CDR3: TGTGCCAGCAGCATGACATCAGCAGAGACCCAGTACTTC.

With regard to this clone: The sample carries other DNA sequences with the same CDR3. The J gene is TRBJ2-5, the V gene TRBV4-3; the D gene is possibly TRBD1 (5 bases). V lost 0 bases and J lost 5, with 13 bases in between. CDR3 length: 15 residues. Per germline, CDR1 LGHNA and CDR2 YSLEER. The CDR3 DNA follows: TGCGCCAGCAGCCAAGACAGGGTCTCTGGGGAGACCCAGTACTTC. It is translated as CASSQDRVSGETQYF.

This clone came up a few times. The chain carries TRBV5-6 and TRBJ2-7, with D possibly being TRBD1 (6 bases). Germline values: CDR1 SGHDT, CDR2 YYEEEE. Trimming removed 2 bases at V and 7 bases at J, with 7 bases between. The CDR3 has 11 amino acids. The CDR3, as DNA: TGTGCCAGCAGCTTTGGGACAGAGCAGTACTTC. This translates into CASSFGTEQYF.

There are a few counts of this clone. The chain recombines TRBV10-3 with TRBJ1-6; D unresolved. This CDR3 region has 14 residues. Germline V gene lookup returns CDR1 ENHRY and CDR2 SYGVKD. V lost 10 bases to trimming and J lost 7 bases, with 17 bases between them. The CDR3 here is CATRNSGGNSPLHF. CDR3 nucleotides: TGTGCCACCCGTAATAGCGGCGGGAATTCACCCCTCCACTTT.

Here the CDR3 reads CASTLGTDPWSPLHF. DNA of the CDR3: TGTGCCAGCACTCTTGGGACAGATCCCTGGTCACCCCTCCACTTT. The V and J genes are TRBV9 and TRBJ1-6, with TRBD1 matching 7 bases. The CDR3 length is 15 residues. Trimming cost V 6 bases and J 10 bases; bases outside gene matches: 13. Germline values: CDR1 SGDLS, CDR2 YYNGEE.

The genes are TRBV27 and TRBJ2-6, with D perhaps matching TRBD1 (6 bases). Trimming removed 6 bases from V and 1 base from J, with 19 bases in between. CDR3 length equals 18 residues. The germline CDR1 and CDR2 sequences are MNHEY and SMNVEV (reference sequence). The CDR3 DNA sequence: TGTGCCAGCAGCCCCCTCTCACAGGGATATTCTGGGGCCAACGTCCTGACTTTC. This translates into CASSPLSQGYSGANVLTF. The full variable domain, completed using reference TRBV27 and TRBJ2-6, is EAQVTQNPRYLITVTGKKLTVTCSQNMNHEYMSWYRQDPGLGLRQIYYSMNVEVTDKGDVPEGYKVSRKEKRNFPLILESPSPNQTSLYFCASSPLSQGYSGANVLTFGAGSRLTVL.

This chain uses TRBV18 with TRBJ1-3; D call uncertain. Trimming removed 6 bases from V and 0 bases from J, with 12 bases in between. The CDR3 runs 15 residues. CDR1 KGHSH and CDR2 LQKENI come from the germline V gene. The CDR3 protein is CASSVQGLSGNTIYF. The DNA of the CDR3 is TGTGCCAGCTCGGTCCAAGGTCTCTCTGGAAACACCATATATTTT.

This rearrangement joins TRBV4-1 to TRBJ2-5; 9 bases are a match to TRBD1. CDR1 is MGHRA and CDR2 is YSYEKL in the germline V gene. The V gene end was trimmed by 0 bases and the J gene end by 1 base; junction bases not matched to a gene: 0. The length of the CDR3 is 15 residues. CDR3 region: CASSQEQGAQETQYF. The CDR3 coding sequence is TGCGCCAGCAGCCAAGAACAGGGGGCCCAAGAGACCCAGTACTTC.

The J gene is TRBJ1-1, the V gene TRBV10-3, with a tentative D call TRBD1 (5 bases). Trimming removed 6 bases at V and 2 bases at J, with 13 bases between. This CDR3 comprises 14 residues. Germline CDR1 is ENHRY and CDR2 is SYGVKD. CDR3 in amino acids: CAIRQAGGNTEAFF. In DNA form, the CDR3 reads TGTGCCATCAGACAAGCTGGGGGAAACACTGAAGCTTTCTTT.

The V gene is TRBV18, the J gene TRBJ2-7; no clear D gene. V lost 3 bases and J lost 0, with 9 bases in between. Looked up from germline, CDR1 is KGHSH and CDR2 is LQKENI. The CDR3 runs 14 residues. Written as DNA, the CDR3 is TGTGCCAGCTCACCCCTGGGTAGCTCCTACGAGCAGTACTTC. Encoded protein: CASSPLGSSYEQYF.